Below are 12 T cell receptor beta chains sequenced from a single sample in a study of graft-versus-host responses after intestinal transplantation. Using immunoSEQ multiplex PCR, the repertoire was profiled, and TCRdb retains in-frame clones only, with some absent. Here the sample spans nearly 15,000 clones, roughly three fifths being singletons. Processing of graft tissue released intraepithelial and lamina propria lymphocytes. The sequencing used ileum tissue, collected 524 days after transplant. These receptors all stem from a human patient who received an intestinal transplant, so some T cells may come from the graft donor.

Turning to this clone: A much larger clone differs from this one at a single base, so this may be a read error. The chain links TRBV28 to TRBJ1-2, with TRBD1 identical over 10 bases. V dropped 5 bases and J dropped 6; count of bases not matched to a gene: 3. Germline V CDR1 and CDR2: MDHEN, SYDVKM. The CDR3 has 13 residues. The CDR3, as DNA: TGTGCCAGCAGTCCTGGACAGGGGGATGGCTACACCTTC. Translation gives CASSPGQGDGYTF.

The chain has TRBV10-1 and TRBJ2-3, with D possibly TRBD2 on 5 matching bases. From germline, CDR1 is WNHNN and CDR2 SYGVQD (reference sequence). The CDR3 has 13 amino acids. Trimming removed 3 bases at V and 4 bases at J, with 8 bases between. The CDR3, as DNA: TGCGCCAGCAGTGAACAACTAGCAGATACGCAGTATTTT. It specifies CASSEQLADTQYF.

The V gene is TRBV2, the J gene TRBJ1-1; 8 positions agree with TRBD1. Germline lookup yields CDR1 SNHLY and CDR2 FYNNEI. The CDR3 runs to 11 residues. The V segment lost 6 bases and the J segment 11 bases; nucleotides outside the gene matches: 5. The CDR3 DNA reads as TGTGCCAGCAGCGCGACAGGGGCCGCTTTCTTT. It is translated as CASSATGAAFF. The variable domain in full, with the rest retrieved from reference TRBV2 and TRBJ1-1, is EPEVTQTPSHQVTQMGQEVILRCVPISNHLYFYWYRQILGQKVEFLVSFYNNEISEKSEIFDDQFSVERPDGSNFTLKIRSTKLEDSAMYFCASSATGAAFFGQGTRLTVV.

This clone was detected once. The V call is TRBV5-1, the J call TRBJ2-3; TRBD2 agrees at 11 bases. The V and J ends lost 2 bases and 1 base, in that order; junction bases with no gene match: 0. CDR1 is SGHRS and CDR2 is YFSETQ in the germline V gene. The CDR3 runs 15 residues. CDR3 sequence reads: CASSFSGGGTDTQYF. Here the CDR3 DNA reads TGCGCCAGCAGCTTTAGCGGGGGGGGCACAGATACGCAGTATTTT.

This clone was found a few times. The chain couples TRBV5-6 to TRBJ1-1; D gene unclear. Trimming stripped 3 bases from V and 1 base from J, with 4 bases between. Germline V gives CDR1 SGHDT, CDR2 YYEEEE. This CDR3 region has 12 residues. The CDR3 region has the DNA TGTGCCAGCAGCTCAGAGAACACTGAAGCTTTCTTT. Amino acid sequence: CASSSENTEAFF.

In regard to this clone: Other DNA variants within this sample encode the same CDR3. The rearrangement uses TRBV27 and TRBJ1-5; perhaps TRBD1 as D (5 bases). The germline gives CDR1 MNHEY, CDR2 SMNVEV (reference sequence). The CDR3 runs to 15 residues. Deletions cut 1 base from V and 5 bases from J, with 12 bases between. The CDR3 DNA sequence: TGTGCCAGCAGTTTATTCGGGGGTAGGGATCAGCCCCAGCATTTT. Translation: CASSLFGGRDQPQHF.

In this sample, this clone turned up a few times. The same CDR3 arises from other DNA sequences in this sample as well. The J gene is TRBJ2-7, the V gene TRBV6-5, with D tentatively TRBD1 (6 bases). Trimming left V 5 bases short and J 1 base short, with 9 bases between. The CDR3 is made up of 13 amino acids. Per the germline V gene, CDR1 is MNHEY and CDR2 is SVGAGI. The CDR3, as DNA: TGTGCCAGCAGTCGGACAGCTTCCTACGAGCAGTACTTC. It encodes CASSRTASYEQYF.

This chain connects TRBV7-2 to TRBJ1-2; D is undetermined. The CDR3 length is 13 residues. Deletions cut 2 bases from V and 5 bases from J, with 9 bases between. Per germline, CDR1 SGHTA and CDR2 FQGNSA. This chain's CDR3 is CASSLSPIYGYTF. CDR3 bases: TGTGCCAGCAGCTTAAGCCCTATTTATGGCTACACCTTC. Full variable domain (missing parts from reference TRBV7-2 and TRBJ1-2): GAGVSQSPSNKVTEKGKDVELRCDPISGHTALYWYRQSLGQGLEFLIYFQGNSAPDKSGLPSDRFSAERTGGSVSTLTIQRTQQEDSAVYLCASSLSPIYGYTFGSGTRLTVV.

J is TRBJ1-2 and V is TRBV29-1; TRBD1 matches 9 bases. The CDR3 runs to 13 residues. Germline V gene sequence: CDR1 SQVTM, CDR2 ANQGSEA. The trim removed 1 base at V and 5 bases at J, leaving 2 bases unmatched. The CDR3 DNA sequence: TGCAGCGTTGAAGGGACAGGGGTTTATGGCTACACCTTC. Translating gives CSVEGTGVYGYTF.

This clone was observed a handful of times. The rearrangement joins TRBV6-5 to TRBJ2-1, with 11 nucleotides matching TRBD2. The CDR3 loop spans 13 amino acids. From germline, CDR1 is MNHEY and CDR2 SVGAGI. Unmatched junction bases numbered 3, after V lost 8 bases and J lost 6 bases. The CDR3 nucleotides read TGTGCCAGCCTAGCGGGGGGCTCCAATGAGCAGTTCTTC. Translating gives CASLAGGSNEQFF.

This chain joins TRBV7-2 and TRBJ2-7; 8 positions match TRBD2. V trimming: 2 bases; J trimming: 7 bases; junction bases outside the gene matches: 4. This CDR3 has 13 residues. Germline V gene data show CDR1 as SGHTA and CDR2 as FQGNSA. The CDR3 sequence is CASSLSGGREQYF. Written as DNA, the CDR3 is TGTGCCAGCAGCTTATCGGGGGGGAGGGAGCAGTACTTC.

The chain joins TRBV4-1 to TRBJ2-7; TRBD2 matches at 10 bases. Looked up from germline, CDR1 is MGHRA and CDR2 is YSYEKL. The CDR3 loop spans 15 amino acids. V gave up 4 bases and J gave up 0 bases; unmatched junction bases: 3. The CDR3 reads CASSPGLASSYEQYF. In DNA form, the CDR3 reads TGCGCCAGCAGCCCGGGACTAGCGAGCTCCTACGAGCAGTACTTC.